Given below is one TCR beta chain in context. The CDR3 carries no conserved terminal phenylalanine or tryptophan, so it likely arises from a read error. The limits of the CDR3 on the DNA are not certain, so only TCRdb's listed CDR3 is given. This specimen belongs to a study of tumor-infiltrating lymphocytes in oesophageal squamous cell carcinoma. TCRdb recomputed calls from the PCR reads with MiXCR, one row per CDR3 protein. The repertoire holds around 18,000 distinct CDR3 sequences, with nearly 45% as singletons. Germline CDR1 is SGHNT and CDR2 is YYREEE (reference sequence). The CDR3 spans 13 residues, counting both ends.

The sequenced material came from esophageal tumor tissue. This receptor was identified in a male donor with esophageal squamous cell carcinoma. This chain uses TRBV5-4 with TRBJ2-7; the D call in the table, TRBD1, was not verified against the DNA. CDR3 sequence: CASSKGQIYTFGS.